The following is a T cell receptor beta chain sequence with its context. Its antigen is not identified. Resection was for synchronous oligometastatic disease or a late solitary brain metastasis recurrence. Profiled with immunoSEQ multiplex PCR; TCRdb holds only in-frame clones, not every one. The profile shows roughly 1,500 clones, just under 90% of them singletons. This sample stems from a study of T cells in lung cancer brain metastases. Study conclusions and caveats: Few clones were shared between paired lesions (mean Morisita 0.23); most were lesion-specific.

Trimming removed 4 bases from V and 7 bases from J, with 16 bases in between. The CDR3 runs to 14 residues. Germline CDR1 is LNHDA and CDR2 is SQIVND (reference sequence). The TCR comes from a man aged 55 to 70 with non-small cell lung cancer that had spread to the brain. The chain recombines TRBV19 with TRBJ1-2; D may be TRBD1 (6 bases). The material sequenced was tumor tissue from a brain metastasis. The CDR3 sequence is CASSTRDNVGGYTF. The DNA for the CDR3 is TGTGCCAGTAGTACTAGGGACAACGTCGGTGGCTACACCTTC. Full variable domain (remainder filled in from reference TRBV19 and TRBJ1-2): DGGITQSPKYLFRKEGQNVTLSCEQNLNHDAMYWYRQDPGQGLRLIYYSQIVNDFQKGDIAEGYSVSREKKESFPLTVTSAQKNPTAFYLCASSTRDNVGGYTFGSGTRLTVV.